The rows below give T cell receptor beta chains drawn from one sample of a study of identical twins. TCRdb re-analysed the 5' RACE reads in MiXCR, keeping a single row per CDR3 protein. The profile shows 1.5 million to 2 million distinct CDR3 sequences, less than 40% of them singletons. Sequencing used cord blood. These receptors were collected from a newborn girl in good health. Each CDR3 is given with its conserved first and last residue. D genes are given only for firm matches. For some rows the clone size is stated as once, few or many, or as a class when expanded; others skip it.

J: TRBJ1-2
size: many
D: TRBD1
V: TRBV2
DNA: TGTGCCAGCAGTGAGATTCCTGACAGGGTTCACTATGGCTACACCTTC
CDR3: CASSEIPDRVHYGYTF

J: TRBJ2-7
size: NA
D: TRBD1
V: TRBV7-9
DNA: TGTGCCAGCAGCCCCCTCACAGGGGGCTCCTACAATGAGCAGTACTTC
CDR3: CASSPLTGGSYNEQYF

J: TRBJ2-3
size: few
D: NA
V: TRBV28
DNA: TGTGCCAGCAGTCCCCTCTCCACTAGTCAGCGAGGAAATACGCAGTATTTT
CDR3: CASSPLSTSQRGNTQYF

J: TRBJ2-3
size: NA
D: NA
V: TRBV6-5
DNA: TGTGCCAGCAGTTTGGGCGGGTGGGGAGATACGCAGTATTTT
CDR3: CASSLGGWGDTQYF

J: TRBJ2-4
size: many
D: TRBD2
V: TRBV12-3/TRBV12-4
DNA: TGTGCCAGCGGCCCGACTAGCGGCGGCAAAAACATTCAGTACTTC
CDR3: CASGPTSGGKNIQYF

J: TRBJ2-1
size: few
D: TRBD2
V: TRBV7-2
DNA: TGTGCCAGCAGACTAAGAGCGGGGAAACCATTCAATGAGCAGTTCTTC
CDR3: CASRLRAGKPFNEQFF

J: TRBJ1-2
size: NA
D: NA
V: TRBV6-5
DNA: TGTGCCAGCAGCCTCAATGGGGGTGGCCATGGCTACACCTTC
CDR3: CASSLNGGGHGYTF

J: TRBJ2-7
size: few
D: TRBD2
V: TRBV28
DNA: TGTGCCAGCACCCTGGGACTAGCGGGAGGGAGCTCCTACAATGAGCAGTACTTC
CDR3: CASTLGLAGGSSYNEQYF

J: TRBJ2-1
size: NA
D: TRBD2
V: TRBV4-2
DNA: TGTGCCAGCAGCCAATACCGGGGACTAGCGCACGACGATGAGCAGTTCTTC
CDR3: CASSQYRGLAHDDEQFF

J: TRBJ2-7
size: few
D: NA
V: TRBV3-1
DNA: TGTGCCAGCAGCCAATTTGGGCCTTACGAGCAGTACTTC
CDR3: CASSQFGPYEQYF